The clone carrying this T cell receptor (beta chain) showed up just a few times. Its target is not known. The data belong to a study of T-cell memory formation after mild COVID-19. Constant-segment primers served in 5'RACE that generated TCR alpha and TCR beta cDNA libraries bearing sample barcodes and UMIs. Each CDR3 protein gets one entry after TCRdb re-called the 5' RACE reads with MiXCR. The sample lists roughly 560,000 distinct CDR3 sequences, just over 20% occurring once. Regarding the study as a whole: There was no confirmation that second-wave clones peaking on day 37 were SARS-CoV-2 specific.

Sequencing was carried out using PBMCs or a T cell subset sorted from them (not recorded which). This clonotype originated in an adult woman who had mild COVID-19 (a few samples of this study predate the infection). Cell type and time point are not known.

CDR3 bases: TGTGCCAGCAGCCAAGAGGGACTTGGGTCACCCCTCCACTTT. This translates into CASSQEGLGSPLHF. The gene calls are TRBV3-1 and TRBJ1-6, with D perhaps matching TRBD1 (5 bases). Germline CDR1 and CDR2: LGHDT and YNNKEL (reference sequence). This CDR3 contains 14 residues. The V and J ends lost 0 bases and 10 bases respectively, with 10 bases between them.